Each of the 32 T cell receptor beta chains below was sequenced from the same sample in a study of regulatory T cells in long-lasting Graves disease. As for time point: persistent/refractory GD, antithyroid drugs over 5 years with positive TRAb. TCR sequences were obtained from RNA taken from PBMCs. The authors built TCR beta libraries using iRepertoire HTBI primers and Arm-PCR of CDR3 regions. TCRdb reprocessed the multiplex PCR reads via MiXCR and lists one record per CDR3 protein. The repertoire holds some 300,000 distinct CDR3 sequences, with 22% as singletons. Sequences were derived from peripheral blood mononuclear cells (PBMCs), sampled when the disease was refractory, from a patient treated with antithyroid drugs. The source of these receptors is a female donor with Graves disease.

Concerning this clonotype: A read error is possible here, since a much larger clone lies one base away. The chain combines TRBV13 with TRBJ1-4, with 9 nucleotides matching TRBD1. V lost 4 bases to trimming and J lost 13 bases; unmatched junction nucleotides: 13. Germline values: CDR1 PRHDT, CDR2 FYEKMQ (reference sequence). CDR3 length: 15 residues. DNA for the CDR3: TGTGCCAGCAGCTCTTCTACAGGGGGCGAAGATAGACTGTTTTTT. Its protein product is CASSSSTGGEDRLFF.

This clonotype was picked up many times. The genes are TRBV6-5 and TRBJ1-1, with D possibly matching TRBD1 (6 bases). CDR1 and CDR2 (germline): MNHEY, SVGAGI. V lost 0 bases and J 5 bases, leaving 16 bases between the germline ends. The CDR3 totals 16 residues. The DNA of the CDR3 is TGTGCCAGCAGTTACTCGACGCGCACAGGGTTAACTGAAGCTTTCTTT. It yields the protein CASSYSTRTGLTEAFF.

This clonotype was seen at least ten times. The V and J genes are TRBV11-2 and TRBJ2-1, with D unresolved. The ends were cut back, 6 bases at V and 4 bases at J, with 4 bases in the middle. The germline CDR1 and CDR2 sequences are SGHAT and FQNNGV. The CDR3 is 11 residues long. The CDR3 sequence: CASRGYNEQFF. CDR3 in DNA: TGTGCCAGCAGGGGATACAATGAGCAGTTCTTC.

This clonotype was counted a single time. This may be a read error: a much more frequent sequence differs by one nucleotide. This likely comes from a read error, as the CDR3 has no conserved phenylalanine or tryptophan at its end. The chain carries TRBV11-2 and TRBJ2-7, with D perhaps being TRBD1 or TRBD2 (5 bases each). The CDR3 has 15 residues. Per germline, CDR1 SGHAT and CDR2 FQNNGV. V dropped 5 bases and J dropped 6 bases, with 20 bases sitting between them. The CDR3 loop reads CASSRSGTGESEQYS. In DNA form, the CDR3 reads TGTGCCAGCAGCAGATCAGGGACCGGGGAATCCGAGCAGTACTCC.

The rearrangement links TRBV2 to TRBJ2-3; 11 bases are a match to TRBD2. Per the germline V gene, CDR1 is SNHLY and CDR2 is FYNNEI. Trimming took 3 bases from V and 3 from J; bases not matched to a gene: 11. The CDR3 has 18 amino acids. The CDR3 region has the DNA TGTGCCAGCAGTGACCCCTCCGGACTAGCGGGCAGGACAGATACGCAGTATTTT. Translated: CASSDPSGLAGRTDTQYF.

In this sample, this clonotype turned up a few times. The chain joins TRBV9 to TRBJ1-2; the D is unclear. The V gene lost 3 bases and the J gene lost 3 bases, with 6 bases spanning the gap. There are 12 residues in the CDR3. Germline V lookup: CDR1 SGDLS, CDR2 YYNGEE. The CDR3 DNA sequence: TGTGCCAGCAGCGGCAGAGACTATGGCTACACCTTC. It translates to CASSGRDYGYTF.

This clonotype was counted ten times or more. The rearrangement links TRBV7-6 to TRBJ2-1, with D perhaps TRBD2 (5 bases). The CDR3 runs 14 residues. The ends were cut back, 1 base at V and 8 bases at J, with 12 bases in the middle. Germline-derived CDR1 and CDR2 are SGHVS and FNYEAQ. CDR3 loop: CASSLGSSSDEQFF. CDR3 nucleotide sequence: TGTGCCAGCAGCTTAGGCTCTAGCAGTGATGAGCAGTTCTTC.

The V call is TRBV7-4, the J call TRBJ2-5; tentatively, D is TRBD1 or TRBD2 (7 bases each). The CDR3 totals 16 residues. The germline V gene has CDR1 SGHVT and CDR2 SQSDAQ. V was shortened by 1 base and J by 1 base, with 13 bases between the two germline ends. The CDR3 sequence is CASSLGGGGAQETQYF. Written as DNA, the CDR3 is TGTGCCAGCAGCTTAGGGGGAGGGGGCGCCCAAGAGACCCAGTACTTC.

In this sample, this clonotype turned up a few times. This chain links TRBV2 with TRBJ2-3; D may be TRBD2 (6 bases). This CDR3 comprises 14 residues. V lost 7 bases to trimming and J lost 4 bases, with 15 bases between them. Germline V CDR1 and CDR2: SNHLY, FYNNEI. CDR3: CASKPGLGADTQYF. DNA of the CDR3: TGTGCCAGCAAACCGGGACTCGGGGCAGATACGCAGTATTTT.

The chain uses TRBV18 and TRBJ2-7, with no clear D. This CDR3 is built from 15 residues. V was pared by 3 bases and J by 12 bases, with 24 bases between. CDR1 is KGHSH, CDR2 LQKENI, per germline. Here the CDR3 reads CASSPLGSPIRRRYF. CDR3 nucleotide sequence: TGTGCCAGCTCACCTCTGGGAAGCCCAATTCGACGTCGGTACTTC.

This clonotype was seen at least ten times. The chain is built from TRBV7-8 and TRBJ2-7; D gene uncertain. V was cut by 0 bases and J by 3 bases, with 9 bases left in between. This CDR3 is 14 amino acids long. Per the germline V gene, CDR1 is SGHVS and CDR2 is FQNEAQ. Here the CDR3 DNA reads TGTGCCAGCAGCTTAGCGCAAGGGTTCTACGAGCAGTACTTC. This translates into CASSLAQGFYEQYF.

The chain has TRBV20-1 and TRBJ1-6, with a weak D call TRBD1 (5 bases). The germline V gene has CDR1 DFQATT and CDR2 SNEGSKA (reference sequence). The CDR3 is made up of 15 amino acids. V lost 0 bases, J lost 8 bases, and 14 bases lay in between. The CDR3 DNA is TGCAGTGCTAGAGACAAAACAGGTGGATATTCACCCCTCCACTTT. Encoded protein: CSARDKTGGYSPLHF.

About this clonotype itself: Germline is not matched at one junction end, which may reflect a read error. This chain joins TRBV18 and TRBJ2-5; TRBD2 might be the D (5 bases). Germline loops: CDR1 KGHSH, CDR2 LQKENI. CDR3 length: 15 residues. The CDR3 region is CASSPPSGVQVGRHF. In DNA, the CDR3 is TGTGCCAGCTCACCACCGTCCGGGGTCCAGGTCGGTCGTCACTTC.

This clonotype has only a few counts. CDR3: CASTQGGFPNTEAFF. Written as DNA, the CDR3 is TGTGCCAGCACTCAGGGGGGCTTCCCCAACACTGAAGCTTTCTTT. The chain uses TRBV6-1 and TRBJ1-1, with 7 bases aligning to TRBD1. Germline CDR1 is MNHNS and CDR2 is SASEGT. Trimming cost V 7 bases and J 2 bases; bases outside gene matches: 10. The CDR3 has 15 amino acids.

The J gene is TRBJ1-2, the V gene TRBV9; TRBD1 is a possible D gene (5 bases). The CDR3 is made up of 14 amino acids. V was trimmed by 4 bases and J by 7 bases, leaving 17 bases between them. Germline values: CDR1 SGDLS, CDR2 YYNGEE. The CDR3 loop is CASSLESGSSGYTF. CDR3 DNA: TGTGCCAGCAGCCTCGAATCAGGGTCCAGTGGCTACACCTTC.

This clonotype was picked up a small number of times. The V and J genes are TRBV29-1 and TRBJ1-2; no clear D. The V end lost 4 bases, the J end lost 1 base, and 7 bases lay between the germline ends. The CDR3 is 12 residues long. The germline CDR1 and CDR2 sequences are SQVTM and ANQGSEA. The CDR3, as DNA: TGCAGCGTTGGATACGGTAACTATGGCTACACCTTC. Encoded protein: CSVGYGNYGYTF.

This chain links TRBV7-9 with TRBJ2-7; D not certain. Trimming took 1 base from V and 2 from J, leaving 6 bases between them. Germline values: CDR1 SEHNR, CDR2 FQNEAQ (reference sequence). This CDR3 has 13 amino acids. The CDR3 DNA reads as TGTGCCAGCAGCTTAGATTTTGCCTACGAGCAGTACTTC. It translates to CASSLDFAYEQYF.

For this clonotype: The junction departs from germline at one end; a sequencing error may be responsible. V usage is TRBV20-1 and J usage is TRBJ1-3; D not certain. The CDR3 sequence is 14 residues long. Per germline, CDR1 DFQATT and CDR2 SNEGSKA (reference sequence). CDR3 coding DNA: TGCGGTGCTAGGTCTGGGGTGGTCCGAAACACCATATATTTT. Translated, it gives CGARSGVVRNTIYF.

This clonotype showed up just a few times. J is TRBJ1-5 and V is TRBV24-1; possible D gene TRBD1, 5 bases. This CDR3 spans 13 amino acids. Trimming removed 9 bases from V and 4 bases from J, with 12 bases in between. Germline CDR1 KGHDR, CDR2 SFDVKD. The CDR3 region is CATGRDGNQPQHF. Here the CDR3 DNA reads TGTGCCACCGGGAGGGACGGGAATCAGCCCCAGCATTTT.

Concerning this clonotype: Just one base apart from a much larger clone, this may be a read error. In DNA form, the CDR3 reads TGTGTCTGGAGTGTACAGGGGAGTCAGCCCCAGCATTTT. Translated: CVWSVQGSQPQHF. The rearrangement joins TRBV30 to TRBJ1-5, with 7 nucleotides matching TRBD1. Germline CDR1 reads GTSNPN; CDR2 reads SVGIG (reference sequence). The CDR3 runs 13 residues.

This clonotype was seen just once. This rearrangement joins TRBV14 to TRBJ2-2; the match to TRBD1 covers 7 bases. This CDR3 spans 18 amino acids. Germline assignment: CDR1 SGHDN and CDR2 FVKESK. V was pared by 4 bases and J by 3 bases, with 14 bases of the junction left unmatched. The CDR3 DNA reads TGTGCCAGCAGCCTACATGGGGTGAGGGGGCTTGACACCGGGGAGCTGTTTTTT. It encodes CASSLHGVRGLDTGELFF.

This clonotype occurred a few times. The DNA of the CDR3 is TGTGCCAGCAGCACCTCCGCCGGGTACAATGAGCAGTTCTTC. Translation: CASSTSAGYNEQFF. J is TRBJ2-1 and V is TRBV7-3; D is unclear. CDR1 is SGHTA and CDR2 is FQGTGA in the germline V gene. With 5 bases removed from V and 4 bases from J, the gap between germline ends came to 12 bases. The CDR3 contains 14 residues.

The CDR3 loop reads CASTTVGAHIQYF. The DNA for the CDR3 is TGTGCCAGTACCACCGTCGGGGCACACATTCAGTACTTC. The chain combines TRBV19 with TRBJ2-4; tentatively, D is TRBD1 or TRBD2 (5 bases each). V lost 7 bases to trimming and J lost 8 bases, with 15 bases between them. This CDR3 has 13 amino acids. The germline V gene has CDR1 LNHDA and CDR2 SQIVND (reference sequence).

J is TRBJ1-6 and V is TRBV14; D remains unclear. Per germline, CDR1 SGHDN and CDR2 FVKESK. The ends were cut back, 1 base at V and 7 bases at J, with 8 bases in the middle. CDR3 length: 14 residues. This CDR3 is CASSQGWQNSPLHF. In nucleotides, the CDR3 is TGTGCCAGCAGCCAAGGGTGGCAGAATTCACCCCTCCACTTT.

As regards this clonotype: Given a much more abundant clone one base away, this may be a read error. The V and J genes are TRBV28 and TRBJ2-7, with TRBD2 matching 10 bases. The germline CDR1 and CDR2 sequences are MDHEN and SYDVKM. V lost 7 bases and J lost 4; bases outside the gene matches: 22. The CDR3 length is 19 residues. CDR3: CASNLPTSGMNTGAYEQYF. CDR3 DNA sequence: TGTGCCAGCAACCTACCCACTAGCGGGATGAATACAGGGGCATACGAGCAGTACTTC.

As regards this clonotype: This sequence may be a read error, since a much larger clone differs from it by one base. The chain uses TRBV28 and TRBJ2-7; D call uncertain. This CDR3 comprises 14 residues. Germline assignment: CDR1 MDHEN and CDR2 SYDVKM. The CDR3 protein is CASSLSGHSHEQYF. The CDR3 DNA sequence: TGTGCCAGCAGTTTATCCGGTCACTCCCACGAGCAGTACTTC. Filled out from reference TRBV28 and TRBJ2-7, the complete variable domain reads DVKVTQSSRYLVKRTGEKVFLECVQDMDHENMFWYRQDPGLGLRLIYFSYDVKMKEKGDIPEGYSVSREKKERFSLILESASTNQTSMYLCASSLSGHSHEQYFGPGTRLTVT.

This clonotype was counted at least ten times. The chain couples TRBV11-2 to TRBJ2-5; 8 bases are a match to TRBD2. CDR1 SGHAT and CDR2 FQNNGV come from the germline V gene. This CDR3 comprises 15 residues. V dropped 0 bases and J dropped 4; count of bases not matched to a gene: 4. CDR3 residues: CASSLDGTRAETQYF. The CDR3 DNA follows: TGTGCCAGCAGCTTAGACGGGACTAGGGCAGAGACCCAGTACTTC. Looking up the rest from reference TRBV11-2 and TRBJ2-5 gives the full variable domain: EAGVAQSPRYKIIEKRQSVAFWCNPISGHATLYWYQQILGQGPKLLIQFQNNGVVDDSQLPKDRFSAERLKGVDSTLKIQPAKLEDSAVYLCASSLDGTRAETQYFGPGTRLLVL.

In this sample, this clonotype turned up many times. Here the CDR3 reads CASRVGMVAKNTGELFF. CDR3 coding DNA: TGTGCCAGCAGGGTAGGGATGGTAGCGAAAAACACCGGGGAGCTGTTTTTT. The chain joins TRBV12-3 or TRBV12-4 to TRBJ2-2; tentatively, D is TRBD2 (5 bases). The CDR3 is 17 amino acids. V lost 6 bases to trimming and J lost 2 bases, with 19 bases between them.

The chain carries TRBV24-1 and TRBJ2-1; the D is unclear. V was pared by 4 bases and J by 3 bases, with 12 bases between. CDR3 length: 15 residues. Germline loops: CDR1 KGHDR, CDR2 SFDVKD. The CDR3 sequence: CATSDSGRDYNEQFF. In DNA, the CDR3 is TGTGCCACCAGTGACTCCGGACGTGACTACAATGAGCAGTTCTTC.

This clonotype showed up many times. The gene calls are TRBV12-3 or TRBV12-4 and TRBJ2-1; TRBD1 matches at 9 bases. CDR3 length: 15 residues. J lost 8 bases, V lost 6 bases, and 11 bases had no gene match. CDR3 protein: CASRPRSTGGHEQFF. The CDR3 DNA reads as TGTGCCAGCAGACCCCGATCCACAGGGGGCCATGAGCAGTTCTTC.

This clonotype was detected a few times. The chain is built from TRBV6-1 and TRBJ2-2; D is tentatively TRBD1 or TRBD2 (5 bases each). The CDR3 consists of 17 residues. CDR1 and CDR2 from the germline V gene are MNHNS and SASEGT. The germline V and J ends were trimmed by 5 bases and 4 bases, with 20 bases remaining between them. This CDR3 reads CASSRSGTAGVTGELFF. The CDR3 DNA is TGTGCCAGCAGTCGATCCGGGACCGCGGGCGTCACCGGGGAGCTGTTTTTT.

This clonotype was found a few times. The V gene is TRBV6-1, the J gene TRBJ2-5; 9 bases fit TRBD1. The germline CDR1 and CDR2 sequences are MNHNS and SASEGT. J gave up 5 bases and V 6 bases, and 4 bases lay outside the gene matches. CDR3 length: 13 amino acids. CDR3 in amino acids: CASRPTGGETQYF. DNA for the CDR3: TGTGCCAGCAGACCGACAGGGGGGGAGACCCAGTACTTC.